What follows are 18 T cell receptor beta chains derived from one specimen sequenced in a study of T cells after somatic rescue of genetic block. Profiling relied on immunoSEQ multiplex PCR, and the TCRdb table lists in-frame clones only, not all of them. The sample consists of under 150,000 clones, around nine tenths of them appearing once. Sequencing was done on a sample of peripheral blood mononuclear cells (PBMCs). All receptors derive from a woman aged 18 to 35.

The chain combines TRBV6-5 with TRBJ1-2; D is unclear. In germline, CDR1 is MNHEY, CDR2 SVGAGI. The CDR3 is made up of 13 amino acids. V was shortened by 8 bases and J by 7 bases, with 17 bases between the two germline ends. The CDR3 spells CASSTEISPGYTF. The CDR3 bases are TGTGCCAGCTCGACGGAGATTTCCCCTGGCTACACCTTC.

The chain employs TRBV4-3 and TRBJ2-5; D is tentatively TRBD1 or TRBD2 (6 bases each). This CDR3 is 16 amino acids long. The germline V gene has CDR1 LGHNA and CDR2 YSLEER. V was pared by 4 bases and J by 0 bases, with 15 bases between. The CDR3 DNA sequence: TGCGCCAGCAGCCGGGGGGCCGGGTTTAACCAAGAGACCCAGTACTTC. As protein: CASSRGAGFNQETQYF.

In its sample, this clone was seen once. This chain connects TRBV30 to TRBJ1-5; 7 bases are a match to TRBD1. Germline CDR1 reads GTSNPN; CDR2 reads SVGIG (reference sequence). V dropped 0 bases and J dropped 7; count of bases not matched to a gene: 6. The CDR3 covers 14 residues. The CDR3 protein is CAWSVLAGGQPQHF. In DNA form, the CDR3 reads TGTGCCTGGAGTGTACTGGCAGGGGGACAGCCCCAGCATTTT.

The CDR3 DNA reads TGTGCCAGCGAACGGGACACCTTTCGGGGACCCCTCCACTTT. This gives the protein CASERDTFRGPLHF. This chain joins TRBV19 and TRBJ1-6; D perhaps matches TRBD1 (6 bases). V lost 9 bases, J lost 12 bases, and 21 bases lay in between. Germline V CDR1 and CDR2: LNHDA, SQIVND (reference sequence). This CDR3 has 14 residues.

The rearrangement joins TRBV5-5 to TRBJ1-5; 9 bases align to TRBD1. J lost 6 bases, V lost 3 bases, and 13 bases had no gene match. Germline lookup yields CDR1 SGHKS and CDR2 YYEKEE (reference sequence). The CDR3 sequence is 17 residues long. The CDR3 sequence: CASSSGTGSFSSQPQHF. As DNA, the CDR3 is TGTGCCAGCAGCTCCGGGACAGGGTCCTTCTCAAGTCAGCCCCAGCATTTT.

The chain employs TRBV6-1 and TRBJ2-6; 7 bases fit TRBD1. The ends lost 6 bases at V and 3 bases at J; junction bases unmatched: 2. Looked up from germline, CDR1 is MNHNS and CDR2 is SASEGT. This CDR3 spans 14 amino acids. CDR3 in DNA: TGTGCCAGCAGCAGGGGGTTTGGGGCCAACGTCCTGACTTTC. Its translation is CASSRGFGANVLTF.

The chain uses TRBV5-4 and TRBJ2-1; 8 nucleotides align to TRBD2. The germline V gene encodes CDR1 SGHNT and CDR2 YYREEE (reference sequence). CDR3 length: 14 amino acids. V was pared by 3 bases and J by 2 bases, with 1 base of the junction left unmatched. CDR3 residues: CASSSAGAYNEQFF. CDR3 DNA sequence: TGTGCCAGCAGCTCAGCGGGGGCCTACAATGAGCAGTTCTTC.

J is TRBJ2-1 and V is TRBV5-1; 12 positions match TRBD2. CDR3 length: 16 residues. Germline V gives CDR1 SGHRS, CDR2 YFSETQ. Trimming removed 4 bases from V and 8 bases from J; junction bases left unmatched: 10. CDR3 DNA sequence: TGCGCCAGCAGCCCAACTAGCGGGGGGCCGGTAGATGAGCAGTTCTTC. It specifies CASSPTSGGPVDEQFF.

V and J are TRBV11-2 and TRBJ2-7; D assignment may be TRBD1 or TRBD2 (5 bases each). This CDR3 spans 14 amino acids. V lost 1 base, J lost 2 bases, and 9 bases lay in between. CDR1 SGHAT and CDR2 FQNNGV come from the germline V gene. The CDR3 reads CASSLVEGPYEQYF. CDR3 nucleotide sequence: TGTGCCAGCAGCTTAGTCGAGGGGCCCTACGAGCAGTACTTC.

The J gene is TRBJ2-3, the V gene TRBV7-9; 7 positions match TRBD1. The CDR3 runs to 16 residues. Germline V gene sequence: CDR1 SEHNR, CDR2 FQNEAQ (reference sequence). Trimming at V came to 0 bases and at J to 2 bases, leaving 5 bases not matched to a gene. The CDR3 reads CASSLAGTVITDTQYF. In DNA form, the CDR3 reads TGTGCCAGCAGCTTAGCCGGGACAGTTATCACAGATACGCAGTATTTT.

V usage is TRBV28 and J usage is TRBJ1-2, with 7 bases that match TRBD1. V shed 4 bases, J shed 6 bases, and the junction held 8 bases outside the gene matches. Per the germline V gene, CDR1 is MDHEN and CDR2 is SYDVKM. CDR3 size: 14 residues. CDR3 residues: CASSSPGRGNGYTF. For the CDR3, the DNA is TGTGCCAGCAGTTCGCCTGGCAGGGGGAATGGCTACACCTTC.

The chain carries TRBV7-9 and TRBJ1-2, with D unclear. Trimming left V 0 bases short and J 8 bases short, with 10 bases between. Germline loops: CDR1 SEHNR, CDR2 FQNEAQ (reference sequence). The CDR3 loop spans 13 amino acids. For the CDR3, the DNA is TGTGCCAGCAGCTTAGCAGGGCGGGGAGGCTACACCTTC. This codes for CASSLAGRGGYTF.

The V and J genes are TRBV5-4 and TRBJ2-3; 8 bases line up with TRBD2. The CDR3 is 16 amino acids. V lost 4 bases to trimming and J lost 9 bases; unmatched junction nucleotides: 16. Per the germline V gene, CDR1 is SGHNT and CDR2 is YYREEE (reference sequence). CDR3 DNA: TGTGCCAGCAGCCCTCGTTCAGCGGGGGCTCAGGGGACGCAGTATTTT. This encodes CASSPRSAGAQGTQYF. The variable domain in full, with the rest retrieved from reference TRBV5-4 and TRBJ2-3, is ETGVTQSPTHLIKTRGQQVTLRCSSQSGHNTVSWYQQALGQGPQFIFQYYREEENGRGNFPPRFSGLQFPNYSSELNVNALELDDSALYLCASSPRSAGAQGTQYFGPGTRLTVL.

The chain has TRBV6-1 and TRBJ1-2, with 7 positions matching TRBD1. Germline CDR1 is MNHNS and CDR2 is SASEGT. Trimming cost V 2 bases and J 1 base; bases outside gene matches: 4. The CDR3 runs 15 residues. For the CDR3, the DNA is TGTGCCAGCAGTGAAATTGGGACAGATAACTATGGCTACACCTTC. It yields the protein CASSEIGTDNYGYTF.

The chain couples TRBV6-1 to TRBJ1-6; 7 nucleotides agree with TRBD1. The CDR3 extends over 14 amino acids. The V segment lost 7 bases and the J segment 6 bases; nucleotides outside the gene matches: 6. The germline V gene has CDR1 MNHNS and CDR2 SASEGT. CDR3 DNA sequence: TGTGCCAGCACCCCGGGACAGCTTAATTCACCCCTCCACTTT. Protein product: CASTPGQLNSPLHF.

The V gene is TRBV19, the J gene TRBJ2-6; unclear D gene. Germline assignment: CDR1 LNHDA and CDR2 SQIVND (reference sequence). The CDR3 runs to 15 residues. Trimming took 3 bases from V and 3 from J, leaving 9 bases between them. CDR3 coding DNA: TGTGCCAGTAGTATTCTGGCAGATGGGGCCAACGTCCTGACTTTC. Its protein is CASSILADGANVLTF. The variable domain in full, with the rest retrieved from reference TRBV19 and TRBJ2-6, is DGGITQSPKYLFRKEGQNVTLSCEQNLNHDAMYWYRQDPGQGLRLIYYSQIVNDFQKGDIAEGYSVSREKKESFPLTVTSAQKNPTAFYLCASSILADGANVLTFGAGSRLTVL.

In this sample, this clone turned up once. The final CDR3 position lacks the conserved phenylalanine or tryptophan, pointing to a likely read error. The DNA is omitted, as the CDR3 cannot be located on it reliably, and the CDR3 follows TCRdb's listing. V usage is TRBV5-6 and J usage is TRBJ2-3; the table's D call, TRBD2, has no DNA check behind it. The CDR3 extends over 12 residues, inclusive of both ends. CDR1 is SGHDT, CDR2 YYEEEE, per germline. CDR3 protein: CASSLTSGGPSI.

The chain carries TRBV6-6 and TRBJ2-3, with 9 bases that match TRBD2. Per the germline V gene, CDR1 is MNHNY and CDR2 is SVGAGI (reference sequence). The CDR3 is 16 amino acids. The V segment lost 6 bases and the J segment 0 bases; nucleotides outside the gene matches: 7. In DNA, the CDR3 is TGTGCCAGCAGCTCCGGAGCGGGGGGTAGCACAGATACGCAGTATTTT. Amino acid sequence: CASSSGAGGSTDTQYF.